Following are 3 T cell receptor beta chains from one sample sequenced in a study of cytomegalovirus exposure and HLA in healthy donors. The PCR contained 60 Vbeta and 13 Jbeta primers. The repertoire was sequenced with immunoSEQ multiplex PCR; TCRdb's copy has only in-frame clones and lacks some. In the table there are 200,000 or so clones, over 70% of which are singletons. Sequenced sample: PBMCs. Source of these receptors: a man aged 45-65 years in good health and CMV-seronegative.

On this clone: The junction and the germline gene differ at one end; a read error may be behind it. V gene TRBV7-9 combines with J gene TRBJ2-7, with D possibly being TRBD2 (5 bases). The CDR3 has 16 amino acids. Per the germline V gene, CDR1 is SEHNR and CDR2 is FQNEAQ (reference sequence). The CDR3 reads CSSSTTTKRGTYEQYF. CDR3 bases: TGTTCCAGCAGCACAACTACAAAGAGAGGGACCTACGAGCAGTACTTC.

Concerning this clone: The same CDR3 can be traced to other DNA sequences in this sample. This chain joins TRBV6-6 and TRBJ1-1; D call uncertain. The germline V gene has CDR1 MNHNY and CDR2 SVGAGI (reference sequence). The CDR3 contains 13 residues. V lost 2 bases and J 2 bases, leaving 6 bases between the germline ends. The CDR3 spells CASSYEGNTEAFF. The CDR3 nucleotides read TGTGCCAGCAGTTACGAGGGAAACACTGAAGCTTTCTTT.

This chain joins TRBV5-5 and TRBJ1-4; 7 bases are shared with TRBD1. The V gene end was trimmed by 3 bases and the J gene end by 6 bases; junction bases not matched to a gene: 5. This CDR3 is 14 amino acids long. Germline assignment: CDR1 SGHKS and CDR2 YYEKEE (reference sequence). CDR3 in amino acids: CASSWDRGDEKLFF. The DNA of the CDR3 is TGTGCCAGCAGCTGGGACAGAGGGGATGAAAAACTGTTTTTT.